This entry is about one TCR beta chain. Its antigen is still unknown. No base quality information exists; no much larger clone differs at one position. Libraries were constructed by the immunoSEQ multiplex PCR assay. As for the authors' bioinformatics: A statistical classification framework was developed to diagnose cytomegalovirus status using the catalog of TCR beta chain sequences. Imported from immuneACCESS, the table was reduced by TCRdb to in-frame sequences with V and J called. These copies leave out some clones; in studies compared against another copy, an unresolved V gene accounts for under half, and the cause of the remainder is not known. That table supplies the V and J calls and clone size; D and trimming were determined from the DNA. This sample lists over 150,000 clones; 65% to 90% were detected once. Of the sample, roughly 12% is held by the ten largest clones. Trimming leaves V shorter by 3 bases and J shorter by 1 base, with the junction holding 6 bases beyond the gene matches. Taken from cysteine to phenylalanine, the CDR3 has 18 residues. The only DNA kept is the CDR3, 54 bases in frame from the first base. CDR1 SGDLS and CDR2 YYNGEE were looked up in the germline V gene.

This entry is derived from a study of cytomegalovirus exposure and HLA in healthy donors listed by TCRdb under 2017. Concerning the study at large: According to a later analysis, the 110 or so validation repertoires were produced on the same platform as the 680 or so repertoires of the first cohort. The study was designed to test whether signatures of past pathogen exposure could be identified by cataloging public T cell receptors. In addition to the first cohort of 666 subjects, a separate validation cohort of approximately 110 different subjects was used. To predict cytomegalovirus infection status, the study combined high-throughput TCR immunosequencing, statistical association of individual TCRs with disease status, and machine learning. Study-wide conclusions, independent of this receptor: A later analysis found that TCRs clustered in the first cohort also tended to co-occur in the 120 or so validation repertoires, with more than 90% of cluster scores above 0. While some public TCRs were present in many individuals, most TCR sequences turned up only very rarely across donors. The classifier was reported to diagnose cytomegalovirus status with high specificity and sensitivity in both the original cohort and the validation cohort. According to the authors, the approach could potentially be generalized to other disease states and immunological phenotypes. A total of some 180 TCR beta chains were listed by the study as associated with cytomegalovirus. Three of the identified cytomegalovirus-associated TCR beta chains were confirmed in vitro to be specific for cytomegalovirus antigens. All 120 or so repertoires were used to score co-occurrence in the validation cohort in a later analysis, because that analysis had no HLA typing for the cohort.

The donors were included in the validation cohort of 90 to 150 subjects, a group kept apart from the roughly 690-subject first cohort. What was sequenced was PBMCs. The chain couples TRBV9 to TRBJ2-1, with 14 central nucleotides matching TRBD2. The TCR comes from a woman in her 30s in good health and CMV-seropositive. The bases read TGTGCCAGCAGCGGACTAGCGGGAGGGCCAGGATCCTACAATGAGCAGTTCTTC. It is translated as CASSGLAGGPGSYNEQFF.